This TCR beta chain was captured in a study of T cell changes during pregnancy in multiple sclerosis (dated 2019 in TCRdb). About the study as a whole: Changes in the T cell repertoire over the course of pregnancy were examined in this study in women with multiple sclerosis.

In the case of this clone: It has no known antigen specificity. No much larger clonotype is one base removed from it; base qualities were not supplied.

CDR3 length: 15 amino acids, cysteine to phenylalanine. The retained sequence is limited to the CDR3, 45 bases, with the frame set at the first base. At the junction V is shortened by 0 bases and J by 5 bases, with 13 bases in between. CDR1 and CDR2, looked up from the germline V gene, are MNHNS and SASEGT. Library method: the immunoSEQ multiplex PCR assay. TCRdb limited this immuneACCESS table to in-frame rearrangements with V and J called. A share of clones is missing; checked studies link under half to unresolved V genes, and the rest is unexplained. Across this sample there are about 61,000 clones, with around 90% seen only once. The biggest ten clones account for roughly 0.89% of the sample.

Sequences were derived from peripheral blood, sampled in the first trimester of pregnancy. The TCR comes from a female donor in good health, enrolled as a control in a pregnancy study. Rearrangement joined TRBV6-1 to TRBJ1-1; D gene: possibly TRBD1, on 6 matching bases. The CDR3 reads as follows: CASSEAQGSGTEAFF. The bases read TGTGCCAGCAGTGAAGCCCAGGGGTCGGGGACTGAAGCTTTCTTT.